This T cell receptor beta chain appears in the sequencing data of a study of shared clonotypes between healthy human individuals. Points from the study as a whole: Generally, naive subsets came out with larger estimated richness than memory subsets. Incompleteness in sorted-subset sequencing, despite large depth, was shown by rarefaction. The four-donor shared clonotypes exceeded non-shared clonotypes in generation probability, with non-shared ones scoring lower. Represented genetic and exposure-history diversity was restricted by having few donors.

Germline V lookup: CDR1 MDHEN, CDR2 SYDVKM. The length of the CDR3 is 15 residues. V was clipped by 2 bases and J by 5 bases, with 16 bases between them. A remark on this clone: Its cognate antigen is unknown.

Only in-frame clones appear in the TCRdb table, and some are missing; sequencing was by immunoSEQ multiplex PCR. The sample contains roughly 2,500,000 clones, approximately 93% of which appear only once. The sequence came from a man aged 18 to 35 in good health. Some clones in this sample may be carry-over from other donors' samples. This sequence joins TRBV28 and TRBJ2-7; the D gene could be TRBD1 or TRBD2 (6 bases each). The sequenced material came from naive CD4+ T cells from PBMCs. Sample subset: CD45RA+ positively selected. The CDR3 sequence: CASSLLGGGFNEQYF. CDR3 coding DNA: TGTGCCAGCAGTTTACTCGGAGGGGGATTCAACGAGCAGTACTTC.